This record covers a single T cell receptor (beta chain). This specimen comes from a study of blood T cell repertoires in COVID-19. Sequencing used immunoSEQ multiplex PCR; TCRdb keeps in-frame clones, though not all of them. The sample includes some 300,000 clones, just under 90% of them seen just once. Trimming cost V 1 base and J 7 bases; bases outside gene matches: 3. In germline, CDR1 is MDHEN, CDR2 SYDVKM. This CDR3 spans 13 amino acids. Sequenced material: PBMCs or T cells enriched from blood (not recorded which). The sequence was collected from a woman between 45 and 65 years old who had been exposed to COVID-19. The chain is built from TRBV28 and TRBJ1-2; 7 bases line up with TRBD1. CDR3 bases: TGTGCCAGCAGTTTATTGAGGACAGGTGGCTACACCTTC. Protein sequence: CASSLLRTGGYTF.